A selection of T cell receptor beta chains follows, all from one sample in a study of cytomegalovirus exposure and HLA in healthy donors. Method: immunoSEQ multiplex PCR; TCRdb's copy keeps in-frame clones and lacks some. The sample yields under 200,000 clones, around 80% seen once. The sample taken for sequencing was PBMCs. The receptors were sampled from a man aged 18 to 30 in good health and CMV-seropositive. CDR3s include the opening cysteine and the closing phenylalanine or tryptophan. Each record gives: J gene, D gene, CDR3 length, V gene, clone size, CDR3 DNA, CDR3 protein. D genes are given only for firm matches. The size entry is marked missing in some rows and otherwise reads once, few, many or a size class.

j_gene: TRBJ2-7
d_gene: -
len: 12
v_gene: TRBV10-3
abundance: -
CDR3nt: TGTGCCATCAGTGTAGGGGTCTACGAGCAGTACTTC
CDR3aa: CAISVGVYEQYF

j_gene: TRBJ2-3
d_gene: -
len: 17
v_gene: TRBV2
abundance: -
CDR3nt: TGTGCCAGCAGTGAATTACCTAGCCGCGTCGGCACAGATACGCAGTATTTT
CDR3aa: CASSELPSRVGTDTQYF

j_gene: TRBJ1-5
d_gene: TRBD1
len: 16
v_gene: TRBV6-5
abundance: -
CDR3nt: TGTGCCAGCAGTTCCGATTACAGGGGGCTCACGGAGCCCCAGCATTTT
CDR3aa: CASSSDYRGLTEPQHF

j_gene: TRBJ2-4
d_gene: -
len: 13
v_gene: TRBV27
abundance: few
CDR3nt: TGTGCCAGCAGTTTGGGTGTTGCGGGCAGTCAGTACTTC
CDR3aa: CASSLGVAGSQYF

j_gene: TRBJ1-6
d_gene: TRBD1
len: 14
v_gene: TRBV6-5
abundance: -
CDR3nt: TGTGCCAGCAGTCGGACAGGGAATAATTCACCCCTCCACTTT
CDR3aa: CASSRTGNNSPLHF

j_gene: TRBJ1-2
d_gene: -
len: 15
v_gene: TRBV2
abundance: -
CDR3nt: TGTGCCAGCAGTGATGATGGCAGGGCCAACTATGGCTACACCTTC
CDR3aa: CASSDDGRANYGYTF

j_gene: TRBJ2-3
d_gene: TRBD2
len: 18
v_gene: TRBV27
abundance: -
CDR3nt: TGTGCCAGCACAAGGGGGGTAGCGGGAAACGGGGGCACAGATACGCAGTATTTT
CDR3aa: CASTRGVAGNGGTDTQYF

j_gene: TRBJ2-1
d_gene: -
len: 14
v_gene: TRBV6-4
abundance: -
CDR3nt: TGTGCCAGCAGTGACGGGACTTCCTACAATGAGCAGTTCTTC
CDR3aa: CASSDGTSYNEQFF

j_gene: TRBJ2-1
d_gene: TRBD1
len: 17
v_gene: TRBV19
abundance: -
CDR3nt: TGTGCCAGTAGTAGGACAGGACAGGGGGTCAGCGGGGTTGAGCAGTTCTTC
CDR3aa: CASSRTGQGVSGVEQFF

j_gene: TRBJ1-5
d_gene: -
len: 15
v_gene: TRBV7-2
abundance: few
CDR3nt: TGTGCCAGCAGCCCTACAGGGTGGGGTGAGGAGCCCCAGCATTTT
CDR3aa: CASSPTGWGEEPQHF

j_gene: TRBJ1-2
d_gene: -
len: 13
v_gene: TRBV5-1
abundance: -
CDR3nt: TGCGCCAGCAGCTTGAGTGCGGTAGAGGGCTACACCTTC
CDR3aa: CASSLSAVEGYTF

j_gene: TRBJ2-7
d_gene: -
len: 16
v_gene: TRBV11-2
abundance: -
CDR3nt: TGTGCCAGCAGCTTAGGAGGAACTGAAGTGGGCTACGAGCAGTACTTC
CDR3aa: CASSLGGTEVGYEQYF

j_gene: TRBJ2-7
d_gene: -
len: 14
v_gene: TRBV5-1
abundance: -
CDR3nt: TGCGCCAGCAGCTTAGTTGTGGGGGCACACGAGCAGTACTTC
CDR3aa: CASSLVVGAHEQYF

j_gene: TRBJ2-1
d_gene: TRBD1
len: 14
v_gene: TRBV6-6
abundance: -
CDR3nt: TGTGCCAGCGGGGACAGGGGTATTAACAATGAGCAGTTCTTC
CDR3aa: CASGDRGINNEQFF

j_gene: TRBJ1-1
d_gene: TRBD1
len: 17
v_gene: TRBV13
abundance: once
CDR3nt: TGTGCCAGCAGCTTAAGTCTGGACAGGAGACATGCGAATGAAGCTTTCTTT
CDR3aa: CASSLSLDRRHANEAFF

j_gene: TRBJ2-7
d_gene: -
len: 15
v_gene: TRBV5-1
abundance: -
CDR3nt: TGCGCCAGCAGCTTGGCTGGGGCCTCGACCTACGAGCAGTACTTC
CDR3aa: CASSLAGASTYEQYF

j_gene: TRBJ2-3
d_gene: -
len: 13
v_gene: TRBV27
abundance: -
CDR3nt: TGTGCCAGCAATAGTCAGGGGACAGATACGCAGTATTTT
CDR3aa: CASNSQGTDTQYF

j_gene: TRBJ1-1
d_gene: TRBD1
len: 17
v_gene: TRBV7-2
abundance: -
CDR3nt: TGTGCCAGCAGCTCGGACAGGGGGCCGTCCCCGATCACTGAAGCTTTCTTT
CDR3aa: CASSSDRGPSPITEAFF

j_gene: TRBJ2-2
d_gene: TRBD2
len: 15
v_gene: TRBV7-8
abundance: -
CDR3nt: TGTGCCAGCAGCTTAGGGGCGGGAGTATTCGGGGAGCTGTTTTTT
CDR3aa: CASSLGAGVFGELFF

j_gene: TRBJ2-5
d_gene: TRBD2
len: 17
v_gene: TRBV5-6
abundance: -
CDR3nt: TGTGCCAGCAGCCTACTAGCGGGGGGGGGCCCCCAAGAGACCCAGTACTTC
CDR3aa: CASSLLAGGGPQETQYF

j_gene: TRBJ1-5
d_gene: -
len: 16
v_gene: TRBV4-3
abundance: -
CDR3nt: TGCGCCAGCAGCCAAGAGGCCCGGCGGGCTAATCAGCCCCAGCATTTT
CDR3aa: CASSQEARRANQPQHF

j_gene: TRBJ2-2
d_gene: TRBD2
len: 17
v_gene: TRBV7-2
abundance: -
CDR3nt: TGTGCCAGCAGCTTAGAGAGCGGGAGGGGCGGCACCGGGGAGCTGTTTTTT
CDR3aa: CASSLESGRGGTGELFF

j_gene: TRBJ1-2
d_gene: -
len: 15
v_gene: TRBV4-3
abundance: -
CDR3nt: TGCGCCAGCAGCCAAGATCATGAGGGGGACTATGGCTACACCTTC
CDR3aa: CASSQDHEGDYGYTF

j_gene: TRBJ1-1
d_gene: -
len: 14
v_gene: TRBV5-6
abundance: -
CDR3nt: TGTGCCAGCATGCACTCGGGGGGTCGAACTGAAGCTTTCTTT
CDR3aa: CASMHSGGRTEAFF

j_gene: TRBJ2-5
d_gene: -
len: 13
v_gene: TRBV27
abundance: -
CDR3nt: TGTGCCAGCAGTTTAGACTACGGAGAGACCCAGTACTTC
CDR3aa: CASSLDYGETQYF

j_gene: TRBJ2-5
d_gene: TRBD2
len: 16
v_gene: TRBV9
abundance: few
CDR3nt: TGTGCCAGCAGCGCGACCCGGACTAGCGGGGGAGAGACCCAGTACTTC
CDR3aa: CASSATRTSGGETQYF

j_gene: TRBJ2-1
d_gene: TRBD1
len: 16
v_gene: TRBV2
abundance: once
CDR3nt: TGTGCCAGCAGTGAGCAGGGACAGGAAGTTAGCAATGAGCAGTTCTTC
CDR3aa: CASSEQGQEVSNEQFF

j_gene: TRBJ1-3
d_gene: -
len: 15
v_gene: TRBV2
abundance: -
CDR3nt: TGTGCCAGCAGTGTCCTGGCTCCAATTGGAAACACCATATATTTT
CDR3aa: CASSVLAPIGNTIYF

j_gene: TRBJ2-5
d_gene: TRBD2
len: 18
v_gene: TRBV5-6
abundance: once
CDR3nt: TGTGCCAGCAGCTTGAGCCCCCAGCGGGGGGATTCTTTGGAGACCCAGTACTTC
CDR3aa: CASSLSPQRGDSLETQYF

j_gene: TRBJ2-3
d_gene: TRBD2
len: 15
v_gene: TRBV29-1
abundance: once
CDR3nt: TGCAGCGTGGACGGACTAGCGGGAGCCGCAGATACGCAGTATTTT
CDR3aa: CSVDGLAGAADTQYF

j_gene: TRBJ2-5
d_gene: -
len: 13
v_gene: TRBV19
abundance: -
CDR3nt: TGTGCCAGTAGTATAGGAGCGCAAGAGACCCAGTACTTC
CDR3aa: CASSIGAQETQYF

j_gene: TRBJ1-5
d_gene: TRBD1
len: 16
v_gene: TRBV30
abundance: -
CDR3nt: TGTGCCTGGAATCCCCGGGGGCAGGGGGCGATTCAGCCCCAGCATTTT
CDR3aa: CAWNPRGQGAIQPQHF

j_gene: TRBJ1-4
d_gene: -
len: 14
v_gene: TRBV7-6
abundance: -
CDR3nt: TGTGCCAGCAGCTTAGAAGGGAGGGGCGAAAAACTGTTTTTT
CDR3aa: CASSLEGRGEKLFF

j_gene: TRBJ2-7
d_gene: TRBD1
len: 14
v_gene: TRBV9
abundance: -
CDR3nt: TGTGCCAGCAGCCAAGGACAGGGTAGCTACGAGCAGTACTTC
CDR3aa: CASSQGQGSYEQYF

j_gene: TRBJ2-7
d_gene: -
len: 13
v_gene: TRBV7-2
abundance: -
CDR3nt: TGTGCCAGCAGCATGGAGAGGTCCTACGAGCAGTACTTC
CDR3aa: CASSMERSYEQYF

j_gene: TRBJ2-6
d_gene: -
len: 15
v_gene: TRBV30
abundance: -
CDR3nt: TGTGCCAGGGGGTCTGTCAGCTCTGGGGCCAACGTCCTGACTTTC
CDR3aa: CARGSVSSGANVLTF

j_gene: TRBJ2-5
d_gene: -
len: 13
v_gene: TRBV12-5
abundance: few
CDR3nt: TGTGCTAGTGGGAAGACAGGTGGAGAGACCCAGTACTTC
CDR3aa: CASGKTGGETQYF

j_gene: TRBJ2-7
d_gene: -
len: 14
v_gene: TRBV18
abundance: -
CDR3nt: TGTGCCAGCTCACCACCGAGCGGCGGGGACGAGCAGTACTTC
CDR3aa: CASSPPSGGDEQYF

j_gene: TRBJ2-2
d_gene: -
len: 16
v_gene: TRBV10-3
abundance: -
CDR3nt: TGTGCCATCAGTGAGGGAGGGGACAGAAACACCGGGGAGCTGTTTTTT
CDR3aa: CAISEGGDRNTGELFF

j_gene: TRBJ2-1
d_gene: TRBD1
len: 18
v_gene: TRBV10-3
abundance: -
CDR3nt: TGTGCCATCAGTGAGTCATTTGGGGGACAGGGAAACTACAATGAGCAGTTCTTC
CDR3aa: CAISESFGGQGNYNEQFF